The clone carrying this T cell receptor (beta chain) was observed once. The sample originates from a study of blood T cell repertoires in COVID-19. About the research overall: COVID-19 samples from acute and convalescent phases originated in the United States, Italy and Spain. Sources were T cells, B-cell-depleted T cells, or PBMCs; the material itself was cDNA or gDNA.

Methods used by the authors: Counts of nucleated cells, estimated from reference gene primer amplification, were obtained. Assay used: immunoSEQ multiplex PCR; TCRdb lists only in-frame clones, some missing. Clonal size and the V and J genes are those of that table, whereas D and trimming came from the DNA. The sample shows about 140,000 clones, more than 65% of them seen only once. CDR1 and CDR2 from the germline V gene are MRHNA and SNTAGT. J gave up 2 bases and V 3 bases, and 8 bases lay outside the gene matches. The CDR3 consists of 16 residues. The TCR was taken from a man in his 60s with active or convalescent COVID-19. This chain connects TRBV6-4 to TRBJ2-7; TRBD2 matches 9 bases. Material: peripheral blood. DNA of the CDR3: TGTGCCAGCAGTGAGTGGCCTAGCGGGAAAACCTACGAGCAGTACGTC. Its translation is CASSEWPSGKTYEQYV.